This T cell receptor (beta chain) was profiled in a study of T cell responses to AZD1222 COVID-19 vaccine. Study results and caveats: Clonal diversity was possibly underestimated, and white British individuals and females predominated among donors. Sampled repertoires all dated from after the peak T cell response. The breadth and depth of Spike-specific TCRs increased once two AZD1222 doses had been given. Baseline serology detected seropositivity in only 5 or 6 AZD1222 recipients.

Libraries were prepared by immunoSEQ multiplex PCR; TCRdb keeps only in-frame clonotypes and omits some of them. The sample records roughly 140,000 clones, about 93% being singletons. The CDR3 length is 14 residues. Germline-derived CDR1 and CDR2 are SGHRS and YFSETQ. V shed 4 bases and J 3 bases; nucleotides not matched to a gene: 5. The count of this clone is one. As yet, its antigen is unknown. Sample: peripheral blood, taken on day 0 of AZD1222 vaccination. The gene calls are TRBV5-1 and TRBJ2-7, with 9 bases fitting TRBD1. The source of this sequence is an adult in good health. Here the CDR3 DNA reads TGCGCCAGCAGCCGGACAGGGGAGGTCTACGAGCAGTACTTC. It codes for CASSRTGEVYEQYF.